This T cell receptor beta chain originates from a study of OX40 agonist ivuxolimab in advanced cancers. Overall study: Patients enrolled in dose escalation were diagnosed with hepatocellular carcinoma, melanoma, renal cell or head and neck cancer. General observations from the study: There were, on average, more expanded clones in CD8+ T cells than in CD4+. No determination was made of the antigen specificity of the expanded peripheral T cells.

Sequencing was performed with immunoSEQ multiplex PCR; in TCRdb, only in-frame clones are kept and a portion is missing. This table holds 75,000 to 100,000 clones, roughly 87% found once. Worth noting for this clone: Antigen specificity is unknown.

V shed 1 base and J shed 2 bases, with 13 bases lying between them. The CDR3 sequence is 15 residues long. Germline-derived CDR1 and CDR2 are SGHDT and YYEEEE. Patients who had autoimmune disease history or got systemic immunosuppression were left out. The sample in question was CD4+ or CD8+ T cells sorted from blood, obtained in a trial of the OX40 agonist ivuxolimab. The sequence derives from an adult with an advanced solid tumor such as melanoma, head and neck, liver or kidney cancer. The chain has TRBV5-6 and TRBJ2-7, with D possibly being TRBD2 (5 bases). The DNA of the CDR3 is TGTGCCAGCAGCTTGTGGGCAGCGGCTACCTACGAGCAGTACGTC. This encodes CASSLWAAATYEQYV.